These T cell receptor beta chains were read from a single sample in a study of read filtering for tumor transcriptome and immune sequencing. TCRdb re-called the reads with MiXCR, one entry per CDR3 protein. Here the sample spans around 140,000 distinct CDR3 sequences, roughly an eighth being singletons. The sequenced sample was a population of CD138-negative cells sorted from bone marrow. All receptors derive from a donor at least 40 years old with multiple myeloma. The CDR3 runs from the conserved cysteine through the conserved F or W. Fields, in order: D gene, clone size, J gene, V gene, CDR3 length, CDR3 protein, CDR3 DNA. The D gene is left open where the match is weak. The size field is filled for only some rows; it gives once, few, many or a size class.

d_call: .
clone_size: many
j_call: TRBJ2-7
v_call: TRBV30
cdr3_length: 15
cdr3_aa: CAWSVGRGESYEQYF
cdr3_nt: TGTGCCTGGAGTGTTGGCAGGGGAGAGTCCTACGAGCAGTACTTC

d_call: TRBD1
clone_size: many
j_call: TRBJ1-2
v_call: TRBV7-9
cdr3_length: 15
cdr3_aa: CASSLSGGVNYGYTF
cdr3_nt: TGTGCCAGCAGCTTATCAGGGGGCGTTAACTATGGCTACACCTTC

d_call: .
clone_size: .
j_call: TRBJ2-6
v_call: TRBV20-1
cdr3_length: 16
cdr3_aa: CSARLWGHSEANVLTF
cdr3_nt: TGCAGTGCTCGACTATGGGGGCACTCTGAGGCCAACGTCCTGACTTTC

d_call: .
clone_size: many
j_call: TRBJ2-5
v_call: TRBV5-1
cdr3_length: 14
cdr3_aa: CASSLAADLGTQYF
cdr3_nt: TGCGCCAGCAGCTTGGCTGCGGACCTTGGGACCCAGTACTTC

d_call: .
clone_size: many
j_call: TRBJ2-7
v_call: TRBV7-9
cdr3_length: 11
cdr3_aa: CASSSPYGQYF
cdr3_nt: TGTGCCAGCAGCTCCCCCTACGGGCAGTACTTC

d_call: TRBD2
clone_size: many
j_call: TRBJ2-7
v_call: TRBV29-1
cdr3_length: 13
cdr3_aa: CSASSGRFYEQYF
cdr3_nt: TGCAGCGCCTCTAGCGGGAGGTTCTACGAGCAGTACTTC

d_call: TRBD2
clone_size: many
j_call: TRBJ2-1
v_call: TRBV20-1
cdr3_length: 15
cdr3_aa: CSAKALAELYNEQFF
cdr3_nt: TGCAGTGCTAAAGCACTAGCGGAGCTCTACAATGAGCAGTTCTTC

d_call: TRBD2
clone_size: .
j_call: TRBJ2-1
v_call: TRBV7-2
cdr3_length: 14
cdr3_aa: CASSSGLFYNEQFF
cdr3_nt: TGTGCCAGCAGCTCGGGACTATTCTACAATGAGCAGTTCTTC

d_call: TRBD2
clone_size: many
j_call: TRBJ2-1
v_call: TRBV20-1
cdr3_length: 17
cdr3_aa: CSARDPGGGSSYNEQFF
cdr3_nt: TGCAGTGCTAGAGATCCAGGAGGCGGGAGCTCCTACAATGAGCAGTTCTTC

d_call: .
clone_size: few
j_call: TRBJ1-5
v_call: TRBV27
cdr3_length: 15
cdr3_aa: CASSSLTGDNQPQHF
cdr3_nt: TGTGCCAGCAGTTCCCTGACAGGAGATAATCAGCCCCAGCATTTT

d_call: .
clone_size: many
j_call: TRBJ2-2
v_call: TRBV3-1
cdr3_length: 12
cdr3_aa: CASSPGTGELFF
cdr3_nt: TGTGCCAGCAGCCCGGGCACCGGGGAGCTGTTTTTT

d_call: .
clone_size: many
j_call: TRBJ2-5
v_call: TRBV5-1
cdr3_length: 15
cdr3_aa: CASSTGLLSQETQYF
cdr3_nt: TGCGCCAGCAGCACTGGACTATTATCTCAAGAGACCCAGTACTTC

d_call: TRBD2
clone_size: many
j_call: TRBJ2-1
v_call: TRBV5-1
cdr3_length: 16
cdr3_aa: CASSLQGSGGYNEQFF
cdr3_nt: TGCGCCAGCAGCTTGCAGGGTAGCGGGGGGTACAATGAGCAGTTCTTC

d_call: TRBD1
clone_size: many
j_call: TRBJ1-1
v_call: TRBV7-8
cdr3_length: 14
cdr3_aa: CASSPTGGNTEAFF
cdr3_nt: TGTGCCAGCAGTCCGACAGGGGGTAACACTGAAGCTTTCTTT

d_call: .
clone_size: many
j_call: TRBJ2-3
v_call: TRBV20-1
cdr3_length: 16
cdr3_aa: CSARGGRQGGTDTQYF
cdr3_nt: TGCAGTGCTAGGGGGGGAAGACAGGGAGGCACAGATACGCAGTATTTT

d_call: TRBD2
clone_size: many
j_call: TRBJ2-1
v_call: TRBV5-1
cdr3_length: 15
cdr3_aa: CASSRGTSGRAEQFF
cdr3_nt: TGCGCCAGCAGCCGCGGGACTAGCGGGAGGGCCGAGCAGTTCTTC

d_call: TRBD2
clone_size: many
j_call: TRBJ2-2
v_call: TRBV14
cdr3_length: 21
cdr3_aa: CASSPYRGTSSGPARTGELFF
cdr3_nt: TGTGCCAGCAGCCCCTACCGTGGGACTAGTTCTGGGCCCGCGAGAACCGGGGAGCTGTTTTTT